This T cell receptor beta chain emerged from a study of identical twins. Findings of the study overall: Memory repertoires showed no such pattern, whereas abundant cord blood beta clonotypes carried fewer insertions. Interpretation of the results relied on cross-sectional statistical analysis and not on following the same donors. Where beta out-of-frame sequences were concerned, excess twin sharing was weaker.

The CDR3 extends over 14 amino acids. V was clipped by 3 bases and J by 5 bases, with 11 bases between them. Germline values: CDR1 KGHSH, CDR2 LQKENI. Addition of a universal primer site occurred through template switching, and cDNA carried unique molecular identifiers. TCRdb redid the calling of the 5' RACE reads with MiXCR, one entry per CDR3 protein. This repertoire shows more than 1.5 million distinct CDR3 sequences, about 32% found once; its top ten account for around 0.3%. A word on this clonotype: No antigen is known for it.

The sequencing sample was made of cord blood. This clonotype originated in a newborn girl in good health. The chain is built from TRBV18 and TRBJ1-5; D ambiguous. The CDR3 reads CASSPMAHYQPQHF. The CDR3 DNA reads TGTGCCAGCTCACCCATGGCACATTATCAGCCCCAGCATTTT.